Each of the 4 T cell receptor beta chains below was sequenced from the same sample in a study of T cell responses to AZD1222 COVID-19 vaccine. Clones were read by immunoSEQ multiplex PCR, and TCRdb kept only the in-frame ones, dropping some. The sample lists around 75,000 clones, about 88% occurring once. The input for sequencing was peripheral blood, taken on day 0 of AZD1222 vaccination. Receptors originate from an adult in good health.

V and J are TRBV3-1 (or the pseudogene TRBV3-2) and TRBJ2-3; 8 positions agree with TRBD1. V lost 3 bases, J lost 1 base, and 9 bases stayed unmatched. The germline CDR1 and CDR2 sequences are LGHDT and YNNKEL (reference sequence). The CDR3 is 17 amino acids. CDR3 nucleotide sequence: TGTGCCAGCAGCCACATTCCAGGACAGGGTGGCACAGATACGCAGTATTTT. This encodes CASSHIPGQGGTDTQYF.

The chain recombines TRBV9 with TRBJ1-2, with TRBD1 matching over 9 bases. The CDR3 contains 15 residues. Germline V CDR1 and CDR2: SGDLS, YYNGEE. V dropped 4 bases and J dropped 4; count of bases not matched to a gene: 8. DNA of the CDR3: TGTGCCAGCAGCCCGGGACAGGGAGGCGTCTATGGCTACACCTTC. Amino acid sequence: CASSPGQGGVYGYTF.

The rearrangement links TRBV28 to TRBJ2-3; the D gene is possibly TRBD2 (5 bases). Trimming left V 2 bases short and J 0 bases short, with 6 bases between. The CDR3 extends over 14 amino acids. Germline CDR1 MDHEN, CDR2 SYDVKM. In DNA form, the CDR3 reads TGTGCCAGCAGTTTAGGGGAGAGCACAGATACGCAGTATTTT. Translating gives CASSLGESTDTQYF.

This sequence joins TRBV9 and TRBJ1-6, with D unresolved. V was trimmed by 0 bases and J by 0 bases, leaving 7 bases between them. Germline V gene lookup returns CDR1 SGDLS and CDR2 YYNGEE. This CDR3 is 16 amino acids long. CDR3 nucleotides: TGTGCCAGCAGCGTAGAGAGGAACTCCTATAATTCACCCCTCCACTTT. Translation: CASSVERNSYNSPLHF.